What follows are 7 T cell receptor beta chains derived from one specimen sequenced in a study of T cell repertoires in cytomegalovirus infection. From the reads, TCRdb called clonotypes with MiXCR, one entry per CDR3 protein. The table lists 150,000 to 200,000 distinct CDR3 sequences, roughly 19% of them singletons, with around 3.1% in the top ten. Sample: PBMCs. These receptors all stem from a human donor in good health (CMV status not recorded). Some clones in this sample may be carry-over from other donors' samples.

The CDR3 loop is CASSSAGTAPGGYTF. The CDR3 DNA reads TGCGCCAGCAGCTCAGCCGGGACGGCCCCGGGGGGCTACACCTTC. The rearrangement uses TRBV5-1 and TRBJ1-2; the D gene is possibly TRBD1 (5 bases). Germline lookup yields CDR1 SGHRS and CDR2 YFSETQ. The CDR3 spans 15 residues. V lost 3 bases and J 8 bases, leaving 20 bases between the germline ends.

At least ten counts were recorded for this clonotype. The gene calls are TRBV7-9 and TRBJ2-1; 10 nucleotides align to TRBD2. Per the germline V gene, CDR1 is SEHNR and CDR2 is FQNEAQ (reference sequence). The CDR3 spans 15 residues. With V trimmed by 5 bases and J by 7 bases, 8 bases remained unmatched. The CDR3: CASSPIAGGINEQFF. In DNA form, the CDR3 reads TGTGCCAGCAGCCCTATAGCGGGAGGAATTAATGAGCAGTTCTTC. The whole variable domain, remainder taken from reference TRBV7-9 and TRBJ2-1, is DTGVSQNPRHKITKRGQNVTFRCDPISEHNRLYWYRQTLGQGPEFLTYFQNEAQLEKSRLLSDRFSAERPKGSFSTLEIQRTEQGDSAMYLCASSPIAGGINEQFFGPGTRLTVL.

The chain combines TRBV20-1 with TRBJ1-2; D ambiguous. Trimming removed 0 bases at V and 8 bases at J, with 13 bases between. The CDR3 consists of 13 residues. CDR1 and CDR2 from the germline V gene are DFQATT and SNEGSKA (reference sequence). CDR3 nucleotide sequence: TGCAGTGCTAGAGATTTCGGGGTGGGCGGCTACACCTTC. Encoded protein: CSARDFGVGGYTF.

This clonotype was detected a few times. The chain combines TRBV28 with TRBJ2-3, with 9 positions matching TRBD2. Germline CDR1 is MDHEN and CDR2 is SYDVKM. The V segment lost 5 bases and the J segment 5 bases; nucleotides outside the gene matches: 8. The CDR3 totals 15 residues. The CDR3 loop reads CASSPLAGVVDTQYF. The DNA of the CDR3 is TGTGCCAGCAGTCCTTTAGCGGGAGTAGTAGATACGCAGTATTTT.

The V and J genes are TRBV5-4 and TRBJ1-1; the D gene is possibly TRBD1 (5 bases). Germline assignment: CDR1 SGHNT and CDR2 YYREEE (reference sequence). This CDR3 is built from 13 residues. Trimming took off 0 bases at V and 6 bases at J, with 9 bases between the two ends. The CDR3 loop is CASSLVRDPEAFF. CDR3 DNA: TGTGCCAGCAGCTTGGTAAGGGACCCTGAAGCTTTCTTT.

This clonotype was seen at least ten times. V usage is TRBV11-3 and J usage is TRBJ2-1; a possible D gene is TRBD2 (6 bases). Deletions cut 5 bases from V and 10 bases from J, with 15 bases between. The CDR3 runs to 13 residues. In germline, CDR1 is SGHNT, CDR2 YENEEA. In DNA, the CDR3 is TGTGCCAGCAGCCCAGGACTGGGGGGAGAGCAGTTCTTC. Its protein is CASSPGLGGEQFF.

In regard to this clonotype: A read error may account for a junction end that differs from germline. V is TRBV20-1 and J is TRBJ1-2; 12 bases fit TRBD1. Germline-derived CDR1 and CDR2 are DFQATT and SNEGSKA (reference sequence). The length of the CDR3 is 13 residues. The CDR3, as DNA: TGCAGTGCTAGGGGACAGGGGGCAAATGGCTACATCTTC. Protein: CSARGQGANGYIF.